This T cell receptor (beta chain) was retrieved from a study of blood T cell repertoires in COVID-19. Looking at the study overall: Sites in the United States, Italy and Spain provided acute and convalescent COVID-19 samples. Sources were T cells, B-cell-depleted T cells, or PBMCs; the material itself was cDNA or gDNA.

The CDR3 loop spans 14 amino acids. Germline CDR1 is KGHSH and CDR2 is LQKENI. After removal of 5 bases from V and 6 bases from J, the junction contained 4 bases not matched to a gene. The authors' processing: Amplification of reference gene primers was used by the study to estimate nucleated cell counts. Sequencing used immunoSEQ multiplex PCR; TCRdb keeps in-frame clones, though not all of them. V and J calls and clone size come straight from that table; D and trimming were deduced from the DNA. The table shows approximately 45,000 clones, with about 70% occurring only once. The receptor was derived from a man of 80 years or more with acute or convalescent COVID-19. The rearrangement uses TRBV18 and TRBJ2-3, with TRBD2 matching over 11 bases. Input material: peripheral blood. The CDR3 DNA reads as TGTGCCAGCTCAGAACTAGCGGGAGAGGATACGCAGTATTTT. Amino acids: CASSELAGEDTQYF.